One sample yielded the 17 T cell receptor beta chains listed below, sequenced in a study of OX40 agonist ivuxolimab in advanced cancers. TCRdb's table, derived via immunoSEQ multiplex PCR, lists solely in-frame clones and lacks some. The sample contains around 31,000 clones, more than 75% of which appear only once. Sequencing used CD4+ or CD8+ T cells sorted from blood, obtained in a trial of the OX40 agonist ivuxolimab. These receptors were taken from an adult with an advanced solid tumor such as melanoma, head and neck, liver or kidney cancer.

The rearrangement joins TRBV27 to TRBJ2-1; 8 bases are shared with TRBD2. The CDR3 is 14 amino acids. Germline trimming cut 3 bases from V and 7 bases from J; bases unmatched to any gene: 5. From germline, CDR1 is MNHEY and CDR2 SMNVEV (reference sequence). The CDR3 region has the DNA TGTGCCAGCAGTTTTATCCGACTAGCGAATGAGCAGTTCTTC. This codes for CASSFIRLANEQFF.

A few counts support this clone. This chain connects TRBV6-6 to TRBJ1-1, with D possibly matching TRBD1 (5 bases). Trimming shortened V by 2 bases and J by 7 bases, and 11 bases separated the two germline ends. This CDR3 is built from 13 residues. Looked up from germline, CDR1 is MNHNY and CDR2 is SVGAGI (reference sequence). Written as DNA, the CDR3 is TGTGCCAGCAGTTACGGGACGGACTATGAAGCTTTCTTT. It specifies CASSYGTDYEAFF.

The chain employs TRBV28 and TRBJ2-1; a possible D gene is TRBD2 (6 bases). Germline V gene sequence: CDR1 MDHEN, CDR2 SYDVKM. This CDR3 region has 13 residues. The ends were cut back, 6 bases at V and 10 bases at J, with 16 bases in the middle. CDR3 amino acids: CASSIPLAKEQFF. For the CDR3, the DNA is TGTGCCAGCAGCATCCCACTAGCAAAAGAGCAGTTCTTC. Supplemented by reference TRBV28 and TRBJ2-1, the full variable domain reads DVKVTQSSRYLVKRTGEKVFLECVQDMDHENMFWYRQDPGLGLRLIYFSYDVKMKEKGDIPEGYSVSREKKERFSLILESASTNQTSMYLCASSIPLAKEQFFGPGTRLTVL.

The gene calls are TRBV11-3 and TRBJ2-7; 7 nucleotides line up with TRBD2. The CDR3 runs to 16 residues. Per germline, CDR1 SGHNT and CDR2 YENEEA. Losses at the gene ends were 0 bases for V and 3 bases for J; bases not matched to a gene: 8. The CDR3 DNA follows: TGTGCCAGCAGCTTAGAGAGCGGCGGGGGTTACTACGAGCAGTACTTC. This codes for CASSLESGGGYYEQYF.

The V and J genes are TRBV28 and TRBJ2-2, with D perhaps TRBD2 (6 bases). Germline lookup yields CDR1 MDHEN and CDR2 SYDVKM. With 7 bases removed from V and 7 bases from J, the gap between germline ends came to 16 bases. There are 14 residues in the CDR3. Here the CDR3 reads CASTPAAGGGELFF. In nucleotides, the CDR3 is TGTGCCAGCACCCCAGCGGCCGGGGGCGGGGAGCTGTTTTTT.

The chain has TRBV10-2 and TRBJ2-5, with 10 bases fitting TRBD1. The length of the CDR3 is 13 residues. The V and J ends lost 11 bases and 4 bases, in that order; junction bases with no gene match: 7. Germline V gives CDR1 WSHSY, CDR2 SAAADI. CDR3 in DNA: TGCGCCTCCGGGACAGGGGTTGTAGAGACCCAGTACTTC. It translates to CASGTGVVETQYF.

V usage is TRBV7-8 and J usage is TRBJ1-3; TRBD1 matches at 9 bases. The CDR3 consists of 15 residues. CDR1 is SGHVS and CDR2 is FQNEAQ in the germline V gene. Trimming cost V 6 bases and J 0 bases; bases outside gene matches: 3. Here the CDR3 DNA reads TGTGCCAGCAGGTCGGGACAGGGCTCTGGAAACACCATATATTTT. It translates to CASRSGQGSGNTIYF.

The V call is TRBV13, the J call TRBJ2-7; no firm D call. The germline V and J ends were trimmed by 8 bases and 3 bases, with 11 bases remaining between them. Germline CDR1 and CDR2: PRHDT and FYEKMQ (reference sequence). The CDR3 runs 12 residues. The CDR3 DNA reads TGTGCCAGCGCGTCTTATAACTACGAGCAGTACTTC. It translates to CASASYNYEQYF.

The chain carries TRBV28 and TRBJ2-1; perhaps D is TRBD1 or TRBD2 (5 bases each). V was trimmed by 11 bases and J by 4 bases, leaving 21 bases between them. The length of the CDR3 is 15 residues. Per germline, CDR1 MDHEN and CDR2 SYDVKM. The CDR3 here is CAGQKRDPPYNEQFF. Here the CDR3 DNA reads TGTGCCGGGCAAAAACGGGACCCTCCGTACAATGAGCAGTTCTTC.

The chain has TRBV27 and TRBJ2-7; tentative D call: TRBD2 (5 bases). Trimming took off 8 bases at V and 0 bases at J, with 17 bases between the two ends. The CDR3 is made up of 15 amino acids. CDR1 is MNHEY, CDR2 SMNVEV, per germline (reference sequence). The CDR3: CASARGLSGSYEQYF. CDR3 coding DNA: TGTGCCAGCGCCCGAGGTCTGAGCGGCTCCTACGAGCAGTACTTC.

The chain couples TRBV18 to TRBJ1-5; D perhaps matches TRBD1 (6 bases). Germline V gives CDR1 KGHSH, CDR2 LQKENI. The CDR3 extends over 17 amino acids. Trimming shortened V by 0 bases and J by 2 bases, and 14 bases separated the two germline ends. The CDR3 is CASSPPSGHLGNQPQHF. The DNA of the CDR3 is TGTGCCAGCTCACCACCGTCGGGACACTTGGGCAATCAGCCCCAGCATTTT.

V usage is TRBV9 and J usage is TRBJ1-3; D gene uncertain. V was clipped by 2 bases and J by 1 base, with 7 bases between them. This CDR3 spans 14 amino acids. Looked up from germline, CDR1 is SGDLS and CDR2 is YYNGEE. CDR3 DNA sequence: TGTGCCAGCAGCGTCCCCGGGTCTGGAAACACCATATATTTT. Translation gives CASSVPGSGNTIYF.

The gene calls are TRBV11-2 and TRBJ2-7; perhaps TRBD2 as D (5 bases). The CDR3 totals 14 residues. Looked up from germline, CDR1 is SGHAT and CDR2 is FQNNGV. V lost 5 bases, J lost 3 bases, and 14 bases lay in between. This CDR3 is CASSPAVEDYEQYF. In DNA form, the CDR3 reads TGTGCCAGCAGCCCAGCCGTGGAGGACTACGAGCAGTACTTC.

The chain has TRBV5-1 and TRBJ2-5; 7 positions agree with TRBD2. Germline values: CDR1 SGHRS, CDR2 YFSETQ. CDR3 length: 19 amino acids. V dropped 0 bases and J dropped 0; count of bases not matched to a gene: 14. The chain's CDR3 is CASSLAGGIGTEYQETQYF. The DNA of the CDR3 is TGCGCCAGCAGCTTGGCCGGGGGGATTGGGACCGAGTACCAAGAGACCCAGTACTTC.

The rearrangement links TRBV30 to TRBJ1-1; the D gene is possibly TRBD1 (5 bases). V shed 7 bases and J shed 8 bases, with 14 bases lying between them. This CDR3 contains 11 residues. Germline loops: CDR1 GTSNPN, CDR2 SVGIG (reference sequence). CDR3 protein: CAYTDTKEAFF. CDR3 bases: TGTGCCTACACGGACACGAAAGAAGCTTTCTTT.

J is TRBJ2-3 and V is TRBV7-9, with 13 bases fitting TRBD2. The germline V gene encodes CDR1 SEHNR and CDR2 FQNEAQ (reference sequence). The CDR3 is 18 amino acids. The junction had 5 bases not matched to a gene; V was cut back by 2 bases and J by 0 bases. The CDR3 DNA is TGTGCCAGCAGCTTAACGGGACTAGCGGGGTCTAGCACAGATACGCAGTATTTT. The encoded protein is CASSLTGLAGSSTDTQYF.

A single count supports this clone. This chain uses TRBV27 with TRBJ2-5; a weak D match, TRBD1 (6 bases). The V end was cut by 1 base, the J end by 5 bases, with 11 bases between. The CDR3 consists of 14 residues. Per the germline V gene, CDR1 is MNHEY and CDR2 is SMNVEV (reference sequence). For the CDR3, the DNA is TGTGCCAGCAGTTTATACAGGGAAGAGGAGACCCAGTACTTC. Translated: CASSLYREEETQYF.